Below, 29 T cell receptor beta chains from the same sample are listed, as sequenced in a study of Graves' ophthalmopathy and Graves' hyperthyroidism. Amplification of the TCR beta CDR3 regions used RNA transcripts (as template). First-round RT-PCR relied on HTBI primers, and a second-round multiplex PCR came next. TCRdb analysed the multiplex PCR reads with MiXCR anew, one entry per CDR3 protein. The sample carries around 660,000 distinct CDR3 sequences, about 41% recorded once. The specimen sequenced was peripheral blood. All receptors come from an adult man with Graves' ophthalmopathy.

In its sample, this clonotype was seen once. A much larger clone sits a single nucleotide away, making a read error possible. The chain carries TRBV12-3 or TRBV12-4 and TRBJ2-6; TRBD1 aligns across 9 bases. The CDR3 covers 17 residues. The CDR3 nucleotides read TGTGCCAGCACCTCTTGGGACAGGGTCTCTGGGGTCAACGTCCTGACTTTC. It is translated as CASTSWDRVSGVNVLTF.

As for this clonotype: At one end the junction does not follow the germline gene, possibly because of a read error. The chain couples TRBV15 to TRBJ1-4, with 9 bases matching TRBD1. This CDR3 is built from 17 residues. The V gene's germline CDR1 is LNHNV and CDR2 YYDKDF (reference sequence). This chain's CDR3 is CASSGWTGEGYNEKLFF. The CDR3 DNA reads TGTGCCAGCAGCGGATGGACAGGGGAGGGGTATAATGAAAAACTGTTTTTT.

This clonotype was seen a single time. The chain has TRBV10-3 and TRBJ1-5, with 9 bases that match TRBD1. V gave up 11 bases and J gave up 2 bases; unmatched junction bases: 7. Germline-derived CDR1 and CDR2 are ENHRY and SYGVKD. This CDR3 region has 14 residues. In DNA form, the CDR3 reads TGTGCCGTTACACAGGGGGCCGGCAATCAGCCCCAGCATTTT. Protein: CAVTQGAGNQPQHF.

This clonotype was counted a few times. The chain uses TRBV29-1 and TRBJ2-6; no definite D call. This CDR3 comprises 11 residues. CDR1 SQVTM and CDR2 ANQGSEA come from the germline V gene. V gave up 6 bases and J gave up 4 bases, with 4 bases separating them. CDR3 sequence (DNA): TGCAGCGTGCCCGGGGCCAACGTCCTGACTTTC. Protein product: CSVPGANVLTF.

This clonotype was counted at least ten times. V gene TRBV19 combines with J gene TRBJ2-5, with TRBD2 matching 11 bases. In germline, CDR1 is LNHDA, CDR2 SQIVND (reference sequence). The ends lost 7 bases at V and 1 base at J; junction bases unmatched: 5. This CDR3 region has 15 residues. The DNA for the CDR3 is TGTGCCAGTACCCCTAGCGGGAGGAGCCAAGAGACCCAGTACTTC. It codes for CASTPSGRSQETQYF.

This clonotype was observed once. The rearrangement joins TRBV19 to TRBJ1-3; D remains unclear. Germline V gene data show CDR1 as LNHDA and CDR2 as SQIVND (reference sequence). This CDR3 contains 13 residues. Trimming took off 5 bases at V and 11 bases at J, with 16 bases between the two ends. The CDR3 bases are TGTGCCAGTAGTTCGGGTCCAAAGAACGCCATATATTTT. Protein product: CASSSGPKNAIYF.

This rearrangement joins TRBV6-4 to TRBJ1-1, with a tentative D call TRBD1 (6 bases). Germline CDR1 and CDR2: MRHNA and SNTAGT. The CDR3 spans 12 residues. The V and J ends lost 10 bases and 6 bases respectively, with 15 bases between them. The CDR3: CAITGQGAEAFF. Here the CDR3 DNA reads TGTGCCATCACAGGGCAGGGCGCTGAAGCTTTCTTT.

This clonotype was recorded a few times. This chain uses TRBV12-3 or TRBV12-4 with TRBJ1-2; 7 bases fit TRBD1. The J segment lost 4 bases and the V segment lost 3 bases, leaving 5 bases of the junction unmatched. This CDR3 is built from 14 residues. CDR3 amino acids: CASSFRGGVYGYTF. CDR3 nucleotide sequence: TGTGCCAGCAGTTTCAGGGGGGGGGTCTATGGCTACACCTTC.

Many counts were recorded for this clonotype. This sequence joins TRBV4-1 and TRBJ1-5; D might be TRBD1 (6 bases). CDR3 length: 14 residues. Germline CDR1 reads MGHRA; CDR2 reads YSYEKL. Trimming pared 3 bases from V and 4 bases from J, leaving 10 bases between. The CDR3 spells CASSQSDRNQPQHF. For the CDR3, the DNA is TGCGCCAGCAGCCAGTCGGACAGAAATCAGCCCCAGCATTTT.

The sample holds many counts of this clonotype. The genes are TRBV4-2 and TRBJ1-2, with D maybe TRBD1 (6 bases). Trimming took 0 bases from V and 4 from J, leaving 15 bases between them. CDR1 is LGHNA, CDR2 YNFKEQ, per germline. The CDR3 length is 16 residues. CDR3 amino acids: CASSQDPGQTPYGYTF. The DNA of the CDR3 is TGTGCCAGCAGCCAAGATCCCGGACAGACTCCCTATGGCTACACCTTC.

This clonotype was seen more than once but under ten times. V and J are TRBV19 and TRBJ2-7; TRBD2 aligns across 11 bases. This CDR3 has 14 amino acids. Germline V gene data show CDR1 as LNHDA and CDR2 as SQIVND (reference sequence). V lost 3 bases to trimming and J lost 5 bases; unmatched junction nucleotides: 3. In DNA, the CDR3 is TGTGCCAGTAGTATCCTAGCGGGGGGTAACGAGCAGTACTTC. This sequence encodes CASSILAGGNEQYF.

This clonotype was counted between two and nine times. The chain couples TRBV5-1 to TRBJ1-2; no clear D. Germline V CDR1 and CDR2: SGHRS, YFSETQ. This CDR3 has 15 amino acids. The ends were cut back, 0 bases at V and 4 bases at J, with 13 bases in the middle. The CDR3 protein is CASSLDGEPSYGYTF. The CDR3, as DNA: TGCGCCAGCAGCTTGGATGGGGAGCCCTCCTATGGCTACACCTTC.

There are many counts of this clonotype. The chain links TRBV20-1 to TRBJ2-5; tentatively, D is TRBD1 (5 bases). Germline assignment: CDR1 DFQATT and CDR2 SNEGSKA (reference sequence). The CDR3 has 13 residues. V was shortened by 0 bases and J by 5 bases, with 10 bases between the two germline ends. The CDR3 DNA reads as TGCAGTGCTAGAGACAGGGTAGGGGAGACCCAGTACTTC. Its protein is CSARDRVGETQYF.

This chain uses TRBV29-1 with TRBJ1-5; unclear D gene. The V and J ends lost 0 bases and 3 bases respectively, with 3 bases between them. This CDR3 has 12 amino acids. CDR1 and CDR2 (germline): SQVTM, ANQGSEA. This chain's CDR3 is CSVEEANQPQHF. The CDR3 DNA reads TGCAGCGTTGAAGAGGCCAATCAGCCCCAGCATTTT. The full variable domain, completed using reference TRBV29-1 and TRBJ1-5, is SAVISQKPSRDICQRGTSLTIQCQVDSQVTMMFWYRQQPGQSLTLIATANQGSEATYESGFVIDKFPISRPNLTFSTLTVSNMSPEDSSIYLCSVEEANQPQHFGDGTRLSIL.

This clonotype has more than one count but fewer than ten. This chain joins TRBV12-3 or TRBV12-4 and TRBJ1-5, with a tentative D call TRBD1 (6 bases). This CDR3 has 15 amino acids. V lost 5 bases to trimming and J lost 4 bases, with 15 bases between them. This CDR3 reads CASSRGQSYNQPQHF. DNA for the CDR3: TGTGCCAGCAGTCGCGGACAGTCTTATAATCAGCCCCAGCATTTT.

This clonotype has more than one count but fewer than ten. The junction and the germline gene differ at one end; a read error may be behind it. The V gene is TRBV7-2, the J gene TRBJ1-1; D not certain. Per the germline V gene, CDR1 is SGHTA and CDR2 is FQGNSA. CDR3 size: 12 residues. The DNA for the CDR3 is TGCGCCAGCAGCCCCCGGATCACTGAAGCTTTCTTT. Translating gives CASSPRITEAFF.

The count of this clonotype is one. The rearrangement joins TRBV25-1 to TRBJ1-3; D call uncertain. Trimming took 5 bases from V and 1 from J, leaving 9 bases between them. This CDR3 is built from 14 residues. In germline, CDR1 is MGHDK, CDR2 SYGVNS. Here the CDR3 reads CASSYEVSGNTIYF. CDR3 nucleotides: TGTGCCAGCAGTTACGAGGTATCTGGAAACACCATATATTTT.

This sequence joins TRBV19 and TRBJ1-1; tentative D call: TRBD1 (5 bases). The length of the CDR3 is 14 residues. CDR1 and CDR2 (germline): LNHDA, SQIVND (reference sequence). V lost 3 bases and J lost 4, with 12 bases in between. Here the CDR3 DNA reads TGTGCCAGTAGTATGGGGCAGGGATTCACTGAAGCTTTCTTT. As protein: CASSMGQGFTEAFF.

The chain is built from TRBV12-3 or TRBV12-4 and TRBJ2-2; 8 nucleotides agree with TRBD1. The CDR3 length is 18 residues. CDR3 DNA: TGTGCTAGTGGTTTTCTGCCCTTGACAGGGGCTCCCACCGGGGAGCTGTTTTTT. Translated, it gives CASGFLPLTGAPTGELFF.

This clonotype was seen repeatedly, ten times or more. This chain uses TRBV14 with TRBJ2-7, with 10 bases that match TRBD2. V shed 4 bases and J 5 bases; nucleotides not matched to a gene: 11. The CDR3 extends over 16 amino acids. Germline CDR1 and CDR2: SGHDN and FVKESK. The CDR3 here is CASSRFGGTSEHEQYF. The CDR3 DNA is TGTGCCAGCAGCCGTTTTGGTGGGACTAGCGAGCACGAGCAGTACTTC. Supplemented by reference TRBV14 and TRBJ2-7, the full variable domain reads EAGVTQFPSHSVIEKGQTVTLRCDPISGHDNLYWYRRVMGKEIKFLLHFVKESKQDESGMPNNRFLAERTGGTYSTLKVQPAELEDSGVYFCASSRFGGTSEHEQYFGPGTRLTVT.

In this sample, this clonotype turned up a few times. This chain joins TRBV12-3 or TRBV12-4 and TRBJ1-1, with 7 bases that match TRBD1. J gave up 1 base and V 3 bases, and 5 bases lay outside the gene matches. The CDR3 sequence is 15 residues long. The CDR3, as DNA: TGTGCCAGCAGTTTCCCCGCAGGGGGGAACACTGAAGCTTTCTTT. Translating it yields CASSFPAGGNTEAFF.

Worth noting for this clonotype: One end of the junction varies from germline; a read error may be responsible. V usage is TRBV2 and J usage is TRBJ2-5, with 8 bases lining up with TRBD2. Germline CDR1 reads SNHLY; CDR2 reads FYNNEI. This CDR3 comprises 18 residues. The CDR3 DNA reads as TGTGTCAGCCAGTTAGGTCTCCTAGCGGGTAATAACCAAGAGACCCAGTACTTC. Encoded protein: CVSQLGLLAGNNQETQYF. Full variable domain (rest looked up from reference TRBV2 and TRBJ2-5): EPEVTQTPSHQVTQMGQEVILRCVPISNHLYFYWYRQILGQKVEFLVSFYNNEISEKSEIFDDQFSVERPDGSNFTLKIRSTKLEDSAMYFCVSQLGLLAGNNQETQYFGPGTRLLVL.

This clonotype was seen only a few times. The chain links TRBV14 to TRBJ2-5; D is ambiguous. Germline V gene data show CDR1 as SGHDN and CDR2 as FVKESK. The ends were cut back, 0 bases at V and 1 base at J, with 6 bases in the middle. This CDR3 spans 14 amino acids. CDR3 nucleotides: TGTGCCAGCAGCCAAGAATCCGGCCAAGAGACCCAGTACTTC. Translation gives CASSQESGQETQYF. The full variable domain, in which reference TRBV14 and TRBJ2-5 provide the parts outside the CDR3, is EAGVTQFPSHSVIEKGQTVTLRCDPISGHDNLYWYRRVMGKEIKFLLHFVKESKQDESGMPNNRFLAERTGGTYSTLKVQPAELEDSGVYFCASSQESGQETQYFGPGTRLLVL.

This chain uses TRBV4-1 with TRBJ1-4; D not certain. CDR3 size: 15 residues. The germline V and J ends were trimmed by 1 base and 0 bases, with 6 bases remaining between them. The germline V gene encodes CDR1 MGHRA and CDR2 YSYEKL. This chain's CDR3 is CASSQVDATNEKLFF. CDR3 coding DNA: TGCGCCAGCAGCCAAGTTGATGCAACTAATGAAAAACTGTTTTTT.

The rearrangement joins TRBV6-1 to TRBJ2-5; maybe TRBD2 (6 bases). V was pared by 5 bases and J by 1 base, with 14 bases between. There are 15 residues in the CDR3. Germline CDR1 reads MNHNS; CDR2 reads SASEGT. CDR3 in amino acids: CASSYGGVVQETQYF. As DNA, the CDR3 is TGTGCCAGCAGTTACGGGGGAGTAGTCCAAGAGACCCAGTACTTC.

This clonotype was seen many times. The chain has TRBV7-9 and TRBJ1-2, with D perhaps matching TRBD1 (5 bases). The V gene's germline CDR1 is SEHNR and CDR2 FQNEAQ (reference sequence). V lost 3 bases and J 4 bases, leaving 12 bases between the germline ends. The length of the CDR3 is 14 residues. CDR3 DNA sequence: TGTGCCAGCAGCTTTGCCGACAGATCCTATGGCTACACCTTC. Translating gives CASSFADRSYGYTF.

The chain carries TRBV6-5 and TRBJ2-6, with 11 bases fitting TRBD1. CDR1 MNHEY and CDR2 SVGAGI come from the germline V gene. The CDR3 consists of 18 residues. Trimming took 0 bases from V and 2 from J; bases not matched to a gene: 3. In nucleotides, the CDR3 is TGTGCCAGCAGTTACTCCGGACAGGGGGCGCCTGGGGCCAACGTCCTGACTTTC. It encodes CASSYSGQGAPGANVLTF.

This clonotype was recorded many times. The J gene is TRBJ2-5, the V gene TRBV7-6, with D possibly being TRBD1 (6 bases). This CDR3 has 15 residues. Germline V gene sequence: CDR1 SGHVS, CDR2 FNYEAQ. Between the trimmed V and J ends, which lost 6 bases and 3 bases, there was a span of 17 bases. The CDR3 protein is CASSQTPDRKETQYF. CDR3 coding DNA: TGTGCCAGCAGTCAAACCCCGGACAGAAAAGAGACCCAGTACTTC.

This clonotype was seen at least ten times. The chain employs TRBV11-3 and TRBJ2-7; 7 nucleotides align to TRBD1. This CDR3 has 14 amino acids. The J segment lost 2 bases and the V segment lost 5 bases, leaving 6 bases of the junction unmatched. CDR1 is SGHNT and CDR2 is YENEEA in the germline V gene. This CDR3 is CASSTGQAPYEQYF. The CDR3 nucleotides read TGTGCCAGCAGCACCGGACAGGCCCCCTACGAGCAGTACTTC.